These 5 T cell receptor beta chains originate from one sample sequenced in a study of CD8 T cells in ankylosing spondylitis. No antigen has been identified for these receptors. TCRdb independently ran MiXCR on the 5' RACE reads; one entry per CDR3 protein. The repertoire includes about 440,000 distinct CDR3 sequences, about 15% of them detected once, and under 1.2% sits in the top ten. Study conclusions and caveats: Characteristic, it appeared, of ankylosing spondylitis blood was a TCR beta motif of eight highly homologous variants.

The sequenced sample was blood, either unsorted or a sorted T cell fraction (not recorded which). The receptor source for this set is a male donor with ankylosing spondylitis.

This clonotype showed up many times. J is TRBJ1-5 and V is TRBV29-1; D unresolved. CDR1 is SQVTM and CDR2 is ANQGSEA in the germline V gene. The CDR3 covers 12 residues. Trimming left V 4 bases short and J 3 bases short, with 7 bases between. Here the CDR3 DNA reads TGCAGCGTTGGGGAGCTCAATCAGCCCCAGCATTTT. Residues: CSVGELNQPQHF.

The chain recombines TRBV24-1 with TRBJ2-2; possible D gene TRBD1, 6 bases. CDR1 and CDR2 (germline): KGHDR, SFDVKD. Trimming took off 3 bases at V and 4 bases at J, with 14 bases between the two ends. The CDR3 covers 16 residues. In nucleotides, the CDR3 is TGTGCCACCAGTGATCCAGCCCGGACAGCCACCGGGGAGCTGTTTTTT. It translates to CATSDPARTATGELFF.

The CDR3 DNA reads as TGCAGTGCTCTGAGGACTAGCGGGACAGATACGCAGTATTTT. The encoded protein is CSALRTSGTDTQYF. This chain uses TRBV20-1 with TRBJ2-3; TRBD2 agrees at 11 bases. The ends lost 5 bases at V and 3 bases at J; junction bases unmatched: 4. Germline assignment: CDR1 DFQATT and CDR2 SNEGSKA (reference sequence). This CDR3 has 14 amino acids.

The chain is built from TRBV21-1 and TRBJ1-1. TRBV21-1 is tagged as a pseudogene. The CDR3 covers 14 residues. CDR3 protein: CASSSIRVKRGAFF. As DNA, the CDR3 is TGTGCCAGCAGCAGTATTAGGGTCAAGAGAGGAGCTTTCTTT.

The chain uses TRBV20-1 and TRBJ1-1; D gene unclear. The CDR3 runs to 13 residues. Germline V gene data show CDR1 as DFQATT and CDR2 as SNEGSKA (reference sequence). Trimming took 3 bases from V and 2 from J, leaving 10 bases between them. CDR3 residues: CSASPTLNTEAFF. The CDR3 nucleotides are TGCAGTGCTAGCCCCACCCTCAACACTGAAGCTTTCTTT.